One and the same sample provided the 16 T cell receptor beta chains below, sequenced in a study of blood T cell repertoires in COVID-19. Profiled with immunoSEQ multiplex PCR; TCRdb holds only in-frame clones, not every one. The sample shows about 80,000 clones, nearly 90% of them seen only once. Source material: peripheral blood. The receptors come from a man aged 65 to 79 with acute or convalescent COVID-19.

This chain connects TRBV21-1 to TRBJ2-1; the table's D call TRBD2 went unverified against the DNA. TRBV21-1 is an annotated pseudogene. The CDR3 has 20 amino acids. CDR3: CASSPPSTTRGGQPYNEQFF. The DNA of the CDR3 is TGTGCCAGCAGCCCACCTTCAACCACTCGCGGGGGGCAACCCTACAATGAGCAGTTCTTC.

The chain carries TRBV6-1 and TRBJ1-2; D is uncertain. CDR3 length: 11 residues. Trimming shortened V by 2 bases and J by 13 bases, and 11 bases separated the two germline ends. The germline V gene has CDR1 MNHNS and CDR2 SASEGT. DNA for the CDR3: TGTGCCAGCAGTGAAAGTAGAAGCGGCACCTTC. Translation gives CASSESRSGTF.

DNA for the CDR3: TGTGCCACCAGCAGGGCCAGAGGGAGGAACACCGGGGAGCTGTTTTTT. This translates into CATSRARGRNTGELFF. V gene TRBV15 combines with J gene TRBJ2-2; tentative D call: TRBD2 (5 bases). Trimming shortened V by 3 bases and J by 1 base, and 12 bases separated the two germline ends. Germline V lookup: CDR1 LNHNV, CDR2 YYDKDF (reference sequence). This CDR3 spans 16 amino acids. Looking up the rest from reference TRBV15 and TRBJ2-2 gives the full variable domain: DAMVIQNPRYQVTQFGKPVTLSCSQTLNHNVMYWYQQKSSQAPKLLFHYYDKDFNNEADTPDNFQSRRPNTSFCFLDIRSPGLGDTAMYLCATSRARGRNTGELFFGEGSRLTVL.

This rearrangement joins TRBV7-9 to TRBJ1-2, with 7 bases that match TRBD1. After removal of 1 base from V and 2 bases from J, the junction contained 4 bases not matched to a gene. Germline CDR1 SEHNR, CDR2 FQNEAQ (reference sequence). The length of the CDR3 is 15 residues. CDR3 residues: CASSLETGRNYGYTF. The CDR3 nucleotides read TGTGCCAGCAGCTTAGAGACAGGGCGGAACTATGGCTACACCTTC.

The sample holds a few counts of this clone. V is TRBV21-1 and J is TRBJ1-6. TRBV21-1 is designated a pseudogene. The CDR3 runs to 17 residues. CDR3 sequence reads: CASFDREDCSYNSPLHF. For the CDR3, the DNA is TGTGCCAGCTTCGACCGGGAGGACTGCTCCTATAATTCACCCCTCCACTTT.

V is TRBV18 and J is TRBJ2-5; 8 nucleotides match TRBD1. The CDR3 is 15 amino acids. J lost 0 bases, V lost 3 bases, and 3 bases had no gene match. Germline loops: CDR1 KGHSH, CDR2 LQKENI. For the CDR3, the DNA is TGTGCCAGCTCACCCGGGACAGGCGACCAAGAGACCCAGTACTTC. Translated: CASSPGTGDQETQYF.

There are a few counts of this clone. The J gene is TRBJ2-1, the V gene TRBV19; no reliable D call. Trimming stripped 6 bases from V and 10 bases from J, with 13 bases between. The CDR3 is made up of 12 amino acids. CDR1 is LNHDA and CDR2 is SQIVND in the germline V gene (reference sequence). CDR3 bases: TGTGCCAGTAGATCTTTCGTATCGGAGCAGTTCTTC. This sequence encodes CASRSFVSEQFF.

The chain links TRBV5-4 to TRBJ2-1; no definite D call. With 2 bases removed from V and 0 bases from J, the gap between germline ends came to 6 bases. There are 14 residues in the CDR3. Germline V gene data show CDR1 as SGHNT and CDR2 as YYREEE (reference sequence). CDR3 DNA: TGTGCCAGCAGCTTCAGGTTCTCCTACAATGAGCAGTTCTTC. Translation gives CASSFRFSYNEQFF.

This chain joins TRBV6-1 and TRBJ2-7; D unresolved. This CDR3 is 14 amino acids long. V was clipped by 5 bases and J by 0 bases, with 11 bases between them. CDR1 MNHNS and CDR2 SASEGT come from the germline V gene. The CDR3 DNA follows: TGTGCCAGCAGTCTGTTTGGCGGCTCCTACGAGCAGTACTTC. Its protein is CASSLFGGSYEQYF.

This chain links TRBV11-3 with TRBJ2-2; a possible D gene is TRBD2 (5 bases). CDR3 length equals 15 residues. V shed 3 bases and J shed 0 bases, with 8 bases lying between them. CDR1 and CDR2 (germline): SGHNT, YENEEA. In nucleotides, the CDR3 is TGTGCCAGCAGCTTTTCCGGGGCGAACACCGGGGAGCTGTTTTTT. It encodes CASSFSGANTGELFF.

J is TRBJ1-1 and V is TRBV19; D is unclear. Between the trimmed V and J ends, which lost 3 bases and 0 bases, there was a span of 8 bases. The CDR3 extends over 14 amino acids. Germline V gives CDR1 LNHDA, CDR2 SQIVND (reference sequence). CDR3 sequence (DNA): TGTGCCAGTAGTATTCAGGTGATGAACACTGAAGCTTTCTTT. Protein product: CASSIQVMNTEAFF.

This sequence joins TRBV14 and TRBJ2-1; 13 bases line up with TRBD2. The CDR3 consists of 18 residues. Trimming took 4 bases from V and 0 from J; bases not matched to a gene: 6. Germline values: CDR1 SGHDN, CDR2 FVKESK. As DNA, the CDR3 is TGTGCCAGCAGCCCACTAGCGGGGGGGAAGAGCTCCTACAATGAGCAGTTCTTC. It is translated as CASSPLAGGKSSYNEQFF.

V is TRBV5-1 and J is TRBJ2-3, with 7 positions matching TRBD1. This CDR3 is built from 14 residues. V trimming: 4 bases; J trimming: 5 bases; junction bases outside the gene matches: 7. Germline lookup yields CDR1 SGHRS and CDR2 YFSETQ. DNA of the CDR3: TGCGCCAGCAGCAAGGGACAGACGATAGATACGCAGTATTTT. Translation: CASSKGQTIDTQYF.

J is TRBJ2-5 and V is TRBV9, with 7 bases matching TRBD1. The germline V gene has CDR1 SGDLS and CDR2 YYNGEE. This CDR3 has 15 residues. V trimming: 5 bases; J trimming: 2 bases; junction bases outside the gene matches: 9. The CDR3 region has the DNA TGTGCCAGCAGTGCGTACGGGACAGCACAAGAGACCCAGTACTTC. Amino acid sequence: CASSAYGTAQETQYF.

V usage is TRBV5-1 and J usage is TRBJ2-2, with TRBD2 as a possible D gene (6 bases). The CDR3 runs to 15 residues. Germline V gene sequence: CDR1 SGHRS, CDR2 YFSETQ. Between the trimmed V and J ends, which lost 1 base and 0 bases, there was a span of 7 bases. The CDR3 bases are TGCGCCAGCAGCTTGACTAGCACGAACACCGGGGAGCTGTTTTTT. Translation: CASSLTSTNTGELFF.

The rearrangement uses TRBV18 and TRBJ2-2; tentatively, D is TRBD1 (6 bases). The CDR3 contains 16 residues. Trimming left V 3 bases short and J 7 bases short, with 18 bases between. Germline values: CDR1 KGHSH, CDR2 LQKENI. In DNA form, the CDR3 reads TGTGCCAGCTCACCTTCGGGGACAACTCCCCTCGGGGAGCTGTTTTTT. It specifies CASSPSGTTPLGELFF.